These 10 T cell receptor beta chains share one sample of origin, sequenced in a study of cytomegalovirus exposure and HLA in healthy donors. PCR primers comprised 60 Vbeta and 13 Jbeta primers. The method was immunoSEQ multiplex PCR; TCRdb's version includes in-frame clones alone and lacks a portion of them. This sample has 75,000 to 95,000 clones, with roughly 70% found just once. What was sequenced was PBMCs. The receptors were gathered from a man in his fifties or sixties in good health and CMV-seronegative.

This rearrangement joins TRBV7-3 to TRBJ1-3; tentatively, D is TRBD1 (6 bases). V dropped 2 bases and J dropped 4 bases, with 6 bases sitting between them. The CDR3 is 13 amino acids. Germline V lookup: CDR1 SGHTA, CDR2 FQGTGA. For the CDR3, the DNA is TGTGCCAGCAGCTTAGACAGGGGAAACACCATATATTTT. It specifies CASSLDRGNTIYF.

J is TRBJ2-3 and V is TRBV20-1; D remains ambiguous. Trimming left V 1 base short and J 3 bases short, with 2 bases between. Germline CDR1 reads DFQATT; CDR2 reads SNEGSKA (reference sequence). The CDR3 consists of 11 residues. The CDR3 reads CSARATDTQYF. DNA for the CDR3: TGCAGTGCTAGAGCGACAGATACGCAGTATTTT.

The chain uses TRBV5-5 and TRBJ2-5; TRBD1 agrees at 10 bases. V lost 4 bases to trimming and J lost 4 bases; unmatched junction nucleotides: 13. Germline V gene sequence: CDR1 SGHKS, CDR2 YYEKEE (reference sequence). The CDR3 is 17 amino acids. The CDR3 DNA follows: TGTGCCAGCAGCGCGACTCCGGGACAGGGGTTACGAGAGACCCAGTACTTC. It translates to CASSATPGQGLRETQYF.

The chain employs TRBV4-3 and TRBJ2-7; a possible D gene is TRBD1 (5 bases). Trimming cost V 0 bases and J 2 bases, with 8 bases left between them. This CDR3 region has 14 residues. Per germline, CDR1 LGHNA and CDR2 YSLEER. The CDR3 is CASSQEHRPYEQYV. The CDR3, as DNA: TGCGCCAGCAGCCAAGAACACAGGCCCTACGAGCAGTACGTC.

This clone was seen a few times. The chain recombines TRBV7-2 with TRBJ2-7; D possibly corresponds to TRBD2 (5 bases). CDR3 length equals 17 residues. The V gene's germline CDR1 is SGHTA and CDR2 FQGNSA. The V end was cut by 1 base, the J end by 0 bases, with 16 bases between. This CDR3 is CASSLGPLEASSYEQYV. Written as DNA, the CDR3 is TGTGCCAGCAGCTTAGGCCCCTTGGAGGCGAGCTCCTACGAGCAGTACGTC.

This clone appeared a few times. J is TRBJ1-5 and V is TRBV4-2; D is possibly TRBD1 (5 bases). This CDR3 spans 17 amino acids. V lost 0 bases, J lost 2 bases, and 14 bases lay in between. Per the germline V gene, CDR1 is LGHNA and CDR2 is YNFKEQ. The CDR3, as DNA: TGTGCCAGCAGCCAAGACGGGCAGGGTGGCGGCAATCAGCCCCAGCATTTT. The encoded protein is CASSQDGQGGGNQPQHF.

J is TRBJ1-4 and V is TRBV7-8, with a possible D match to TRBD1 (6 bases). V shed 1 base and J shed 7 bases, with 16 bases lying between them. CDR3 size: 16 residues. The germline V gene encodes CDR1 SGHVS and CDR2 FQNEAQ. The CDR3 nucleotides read TGTGCCAGCAGCTTAGAAGCGGGGGGCGGCGGTGAAAAACTGTTTTTT. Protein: CASSLEAGGGGEKLFF.

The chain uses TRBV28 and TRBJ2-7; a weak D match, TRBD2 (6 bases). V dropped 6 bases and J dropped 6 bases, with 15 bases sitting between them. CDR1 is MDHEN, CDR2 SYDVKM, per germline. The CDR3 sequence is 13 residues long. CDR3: CASRNPGDGEQYF. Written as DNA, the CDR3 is TGTGCCAGCAGGAATCCGGGGGACGGCGAGCAGTACTTC.

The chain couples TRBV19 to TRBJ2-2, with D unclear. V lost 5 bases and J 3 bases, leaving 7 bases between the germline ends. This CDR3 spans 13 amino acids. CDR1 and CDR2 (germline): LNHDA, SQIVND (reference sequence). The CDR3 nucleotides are TGTGCCAGTAGTGGGCATCACACCGGGGAGCTGTTTTTT. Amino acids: CASSGHHTGELFF.

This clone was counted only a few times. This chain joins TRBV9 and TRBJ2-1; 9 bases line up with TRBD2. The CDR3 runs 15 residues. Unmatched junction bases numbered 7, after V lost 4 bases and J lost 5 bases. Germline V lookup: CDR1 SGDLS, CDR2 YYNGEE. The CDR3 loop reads CASSKLSGGNNEQFF. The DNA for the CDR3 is TGTGCCAGCAGCAAACTTAGCGGGGGAAACAATGAGCAGTTCTTC.